This paragraph reports one T cell receptor (beta chain). These data come from a study of blood T cell repertoires in COVID-19. Study background: Acute and convalescent COVID-19 samples came from the United States, Italy and Spain. The cDNA or gDNA used as material had been derived from T cells, B-cell-depleted T cells, or PBMCs.

Original analysis: Estimation of nucleated cell counts relied on the amplification of reference gene primers. The protocol was immunoSEQ multiplex PCR, while the TCRdb copy is restricted to in-frame clones and leaves out a portion. V and J calls and clone size follow that table, whereas D and trimming were derived from the DNA. The sample holds about 120,000 clones; about 89% are singletons and the top ten take 19%. V was trimmed by 3 bases and J by 8 bases, leaving 13 bases between them. The CDR3 spans 12 residues. In germline, CDR1 is DFQATT, CDR2 SNEGSKA (reference sequence). The chain has TRBV20-1 and TRBJ1-2, with D maybe TRBD1 (5 bases). What was sequenced was peripheral blood. This receptor was identified in a human donor with acute or convalescent COVID-19. The donor label of this sample is uncertain. CDR3 sequence: CSASGQGGGYTF. The CDR3 coding sequence is TGCAGTGCTAGTGGCCAGGGAGGCGGCTACACCTTC.